These 15 T cell receptor beta chains originate from one sample sequenced in a study of blood T cell repertoires in COVID-19. Clones were sequenced by immunoSEQ multiplex PCR, and TCRdb holds only the in-frame ones, with some missing. The sample shows around 100,000 clones, 75% to 90% of them seen only once. Sequencing was performed on peripheral blood. All receptors come from a woman aged 50 to 60 with acute or convalescent COVID-19.

The rearrangement joins TRBV24-1 to TRBJ2-5, with a tentative D call TRBD1 (5 bases). Germline CDR1 is KGHDR and CDR2 is SFDVKD. The CDR3 has 14 amino acids. Trimming took off 0 bases at V and 4 bases at J, with 8 bases between the two ends. CDR3 amino acids: CATSDLGAPETQYF. The CDR3 DNA sequence: TGTGCCACCAGTGATTTGGGGGCCCCAGAGACCCAGTACTTC.

The chain has TRBV9 and TRBJ1-1; D is possibly TRBD1 (5 bases). In germline, CDR1 is SGDLS, CDR2 YYNGEE. CDR3 length: 14 amino acids. The ends were cut back, 0 bases at V and 1 base at J, with 7 bases in the middle. CDR3 in amino acids: CASSVEGANTEAFF. The CDR3, as DNA: TGTGCCAGCAGCGTAGAAGGGGCGAACACTGAAGCTTTCTTT.

The gene calls are TRBV24-1 and TRBJ2-7, with a weak D call TRBD1 (6 bases). The germline V and J ends were trimmed by 2 bases and 3 bases, with 7 bases remaining between them. The germline V gene encodes CDR1 KGHDR and CDR2 SFDVKD. The CDR3 loop spans 13 amino acids. The DNA of the CDR3 is TGTGCCACCAGTGATTACAGGGACTACGAGCAGTACTTC. Its translation: CATSDYRDYEQYF.

This sequence joins TRBV18 and TRBJ1-1; possible D gene TRBD1, 6 bases. Germline CDR1 is KGHSH and CDR2 is LQKENI. The V end was cut by 2 bases, the J end by 5 bases, with 12 bases between. CDR3 length: 14 amino acids. CDR3 bases: TGTGCCAGCTCACCATCTTACAGGGCAACTGAAGCTTTCTTT. It specifies CASSPSYRATEAFF.

The chain joins TRBV2 to TRBJ2-3; the D is unclear. The CDR3 extends over 15 amino acids. Germline V lookup: CDR1 SNHLY, CDR2 FYNNEI. The ends were cut back, 0 bases at V and 0 bases at J, with 7 bases in the middle. Here the CDR3 reads CASSEAEISTDTQYF. The DNA of the CDR3 is TGTGCCAGCAGTGAAGCGGAGATTAGCACAGATACGCAGTATTTT.

The chain joins TRBV6-5 to TRBJ2-4; 9 bases map to TRBD2. Germline-derived CDR1 and CDR2 are MNHEY and SVGAGI. This CDR3 is 16 amino acids long. Germline trimming cut 0 bases from V and 7 bases from J; bases unmatched to any gene: 7. The CDR3: CASSYSSGGGANIQYF. The CDR3 bases are TGTGCCAGCAGTTACTCGAGTGGCGGGGGGGCGAACATTCAGTACTTC.

V gene TRBV30 combines with J gene TRBJ1-2; 7 bases are shared with TRBD1. Germline V gene lookup returns CDR1 GTSNPN and CDR2 SVGIG (reference sequence). With V trimmed by 0 bases and J by 3 bases, 4 bases remained unmatched. The CDR3 sequence is 14 residues long. CDR3 coding DNA: TGTGCCTGGAGTGTGGGGCAGGGGGACTATGGCTACACCTTC. This gives the protein CAWSVGQGDYGYTF.

The V and J genes are TRBV2 and TRBJ2-7, with TRBD1 matching over 7 bases. CDR3 size: 13 residues. CDR1 and CDR2 (germline): SNHLY, FYNNEI. The ends lost 6 bases at V and 0 bases at J; junction bases unmatched: 2. CDR3 DNA: TGTGCCAGCAGGGACAGGTCCTCCTACGAGCAGTACTTC. Translation gives CASRDRSSYEQYF.

The chain recombines TRBV7-7 with TRBJ1-5, with TRBD1 as a possible D gene (5 bases). V was trimmed by 4 bases and J by 0 bases, leaving 13 bases between them. The CDR3 loop spans 16 amino acids. Germline V gives CDR1 SSHAT, CDR2 FNYEAQ (reference sequence). As DNA, the CDR3 is TGTGCCAGCAGCTCCCATGGGGCCCATAGCAATCAGCCCCAGCATTTT. Protein sequence: CASSSHGAHSNQPQHF.

This clone came up once. The chain carries TRBV7-9 and TRBJ2-7; 9 bases fit TRBD1. Trimming at V came to 4 bases and at J to 0 bases, leaving 10 bases not matched to a gene. This CDR3 has 17 amino acids. Germline values: CDR1 SEHNR, CDR2 FQNEAQ (reference sequence). The CDR3 loop reads CASSSTGTGINSYEQYF. The DNA for the CDR3 is TGTGCCAGCAGCTCTACCGGGACAGGGATAAACTCCTACGAGCAGTACTTC.

The chain carries TRBV30 and TRBJ1-4; D unclear. Between the trimmed V and J ends, which lost 1 base and 7 bases, there was a span of 7 bases. CDR1 is GTSNPN, CDR2 SVGIG, per germline (reference sequence). The CDR3 contains 12 residues. The DNA of the CDR3 is TGTGCCTGGAGTGGGGCGCCTGAAAAACTGTTTTTT. It is translated as CAWSGAPEKLFF.

This chain joins TRBV4-3 and TRBJ2-5, with D possibly being TRBD2 (5 bases). The germline V and J ends were trimmed by 0 bases and 7 bases, with 18 bases remaining between them. The length of the CDR3 is 16 residues. Per the germline V gene, CDR1 is LGHNA and CDR2 is YSLEER. Here the CDR3 DNA reads TGCGCCAGCAGCCAAGAAAGGGAAAGGGCGGGTGTGACCCAGTACTTC. It encodes CASSQERERAGVTQYF.

This rearrangement joins TRBV4-1 to TRBJ2-6; the match to TRBD1 covers 12 bases. Germline CDR1 reads MGHRA; CDR2 reads YSYEKL. V dropped 5 bases and J dropped 2; count of bases not matched to a gene: 7. The CDR3 contains 18 residues. The DNA of the CDR3 is TGCGCCAGCAGCTCCTCCGGGACAGGGGGCGCTGGGGCCAACGTCCTGACTTTC. Its protein product is CASSSSGTGGAGANVLTF.

The chain uses TRBV13 and TRBJ2-7; TRBD2 agrees at 9 bases. The CDR3 covers 16 residues. Trimming cost V 4 bases and J 0 bases; bases outside gene matches: 7. Looked up from germline, CDR1 is PRHDT and CDR2 is FYEKMQ (reference sequence). CDR3 sequence reads: CASSSSTSGGSYEQYF. CDR3 bases: TGTGCCAGCAGCTCTTCGACTAGCGGAGGCTCCTACGAGCAGTACTTC.

This rearrangement joins TRBV5-6 to TRBJ1-2; D gene ambiguous. Trimming stripped 2 bases from V and 8 bases from J, with 10 bases between. Germline lookup yields CDR1 SGHDT and CDR2 YYEEEE. The CDR3 totals 12 residues. CDR3 in amino acids: CASSLDNRGYTF. The CDR3 DNA sequence: TGTGCCAGCAGCTTAGATAATCGGGGCTACACCTTC.